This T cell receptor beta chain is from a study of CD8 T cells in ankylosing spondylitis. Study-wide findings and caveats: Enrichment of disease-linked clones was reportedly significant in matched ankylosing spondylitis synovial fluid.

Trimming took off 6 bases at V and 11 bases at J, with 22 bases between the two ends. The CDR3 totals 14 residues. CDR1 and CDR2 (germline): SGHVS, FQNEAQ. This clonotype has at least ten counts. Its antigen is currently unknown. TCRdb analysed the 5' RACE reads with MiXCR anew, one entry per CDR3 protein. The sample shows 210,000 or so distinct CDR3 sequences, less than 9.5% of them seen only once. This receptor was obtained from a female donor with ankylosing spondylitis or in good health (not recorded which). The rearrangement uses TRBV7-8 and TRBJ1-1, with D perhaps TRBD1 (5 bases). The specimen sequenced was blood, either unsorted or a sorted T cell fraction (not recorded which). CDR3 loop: CASSRQGNPSRAFF. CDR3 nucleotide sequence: TGTGCCAGCAGTCGTCAGGGTAACCCGTCGCGGGCTTTCTTT.